This is a list of T cell receptor beta chains from one sample in a study of early T cells in non-severe SARS-CoV-2 infection. In TCRdb, the 5' RACE reads were re-called with MiXCR into one record per CDR3 protein. This table holds roughly 26,000 distinct CDR3 sequences, roughly 5% found once. The sequenced sample was whole blood. Receptors originate from an adult who was a healthcare worker with PCR-confirmed SARS-CoV-2 infection or an uninfected control (not recorded which). CDR3s include the opening cysteine and the closing phenylalanine or tryptophan. The order of the fields is D gene, V gene, clone size, J gene, CDR3 protein, CDR3 DNA. The D gene is left open where the match is weak. Clone size is not always given. Where it is, it says once, few, many or a class for expanded clones.

d_gene: .
v_gene: TRBV29-1
abundance: many
j_gene: TRBJ2-3
CDR3aa: CSVEGVTDTQYF
CDR3nt: TGCAGCGTTGAAGGGGTCACAGATACGCAGTATTTT

d_gene: .
v_gene: TRBV6-6
abundance: few
j_gene: TRBJ2-7
CDR3aa: CASSPRGEGTYEQYF
CDR3nt: TGTGCCAGCAGCCCAAGAGGGGAAGGGACCTACGAGCAGTACTTC

d_gene: .
v_gene: TRBV27
abundance: medium-sized
j_gene: TRBJ1-1
CDR3aa: CASSLLAGSRAEAFF
CDR3nt: TGTGCCAGCAGTTTATTAGCCGGGAGTAGGGCTGAAGCTTTCTTT

d_gene: TRBD2
v_gene: TRBV7-8
abundance: few
j_gene: TRBJ2-1
CDR3aa: CASSFIAGGPGEQFF
CDR3nt: TGTGCCAGCAGCTTTATAGCGGGGGGGCCTGGTGAGCAGTTCTTC

d_gene: .
v_gene: TRBV5-1
abundance: many
j_gene: TRBJ2-1
CDR3aa: CASSLSEPTIEQFF
CDR3nt: TGCGCCAGCAGCTTGTCGGAACCTACAATCGAGCAGTTCTTC

d_gene: .
v_gene: TRBV18
abundance: few
j_gene: TRBJ1-1
CDR3aa: CASSPMEDTEAFF
CDR3nt: TGTGCCAGCTCTCCCATGGAGGACACTGAAGCTTTCTTT

d_gene: TRBD2
v_gene: TRBV10-3
abundance: few
j_gene: TRBJ2-7
CDR3aa: CAISESQRGPLEQYF
CDR3nt: TGTGCCATCAGTGAGTCGCAGCGGGGGCCCCTCGAGCAGTACTTC

d_gene: TRBD1
v_gene: TRBV6-6
abundance: many
j_gene: TRBJ2-5
CDR3aa: CASQPRDRGQETQYF
CDR3nt: TGTGCCAGCCAGCCACGGGACAGGGGGCAAGAGACCCAGTACTTC

d_gene: .
v_gene: TRBV20-1
abundance: many
j_gene: TRBJ1-1
CDR3aa: CSAGAAELMNTEAFF
CDR3nt: TGCAGTGCGGGGGCGGCAGAGCTCATGAACACTGAAGCTTTCTTT

d_gene: .
v_gene: TRBV29-1
abundance: many
j_gene: TRBJ1-1
CDR3aa: CSGRNTEAFF
CDR3nt: TGCAGCGGCAGAAACACTGAAGCTTTCTTT

d_gene: .
v_gene: TRBV7-3
abundance: many
j_gene: TRBJ2-5
CDR3aa: CASSLYGRQETQYF
CDR3nt: TGTGCCAGCAGCTTATATGGCAGGCAAGAGACCCAGTACTTC

d_gene: .
v_gene: TRBV12-3/TRBV12-4
abundance: few
j_gene: TRBJ2-1
CDR3aa: CASSLEGRDNEQFF
CDR3nt: TGTGCCAGCAGTTTAGAGGGGCGAGACAATGAGCAGTTCTTC

d_gene: .
v_gene: TRBV4-2
abundance: many
j_gene: TRBJ2-7
CDR3aa: CASSRAQTYEQYF
CDR3nt: TGTGCCAGCAGCCGGGCCCAAACCTACGAGCAGTACTTC

d_gene: TRBD1
v_gene: TRBV14
abundance: few
j_gene: TRBJ2-7
CDR3aa: CASSQRLGTGYYEQYF
CDR3nt: TGTGCCAGCAGCCAACGACTCGGGACAGGGTACTACGAGCAGTACTTC

d_gene: .
v_gene: TRBV29-1
abundance: .
j_gene: TRBJ2-2
CDR3aa: CSVRKDSTGELFF
CDR3nt: TGCAGCGTTAGAAAGGACAGCACCGGGGAGCTGTTTTTT

d_gene: .
v_gene: TRBV7-9
abundance: many
j_gene: TRBJ2-3
CDR3aa: CASSLPQLDTQYF
CDR3nt: TGTGCCAGCAGCCTCCCGCAACTAGATACGCAGTATTTT

d_gene: .
v_gene: TRBV5-1
abundance: many
j_gene: TRBJ1-5
CDR3aa: CASSLGEVDQPQHF
CDR3nt: TGCGCCAGCAGCTTGGGGGAAGTGGATCAGCCCCAGCATTTT

d_gene: .
v_gene: TRBV3-1
abundance: few
j_gene: TRBJ2-1
CDR3aa: CASSQDQLSLEQFF
CDR3nt: TGTGCCAGCAGCCAAGATCAGCTCAGCCTGGAGCAGTTCTTC

d_gene: .
v_gene: TRBV4-1
abundance: many
j_gene: TRBJ2-1
CDR3aa: CASSLLSRRREQFF
CDR3nt: TGCGCCAGCAGCCTTTTGTCTAGGCGTCGTGAGCAGTTCTTC

d_gene: .
v_gene: TRBV5-8
abundance: .
j_gene: TRBJ2-3
CDR3aa: CASSFLGGTDTQYF
CDR3nt: TGTGCCAGCAGCTTTTTGGGGGGCACAGATACGCAGTATTTT

d_gene: .
v_gene: TRBV7-6
abundance: many
j_gene: TRBJ2-2
CDR3aa: CASSQGGELFF
CDR3nt: TGTGCCAGCAGCCAAGGCGGGGAGCTGTTTTTT

d_gene: .
v_gene: TRBV6-5
abundance: .
j_gene: TRBJ2-7
CDR3aa: CASTSRGAESYEQYF
CDR3nt: TGTGCCAGCACCTCTCGGGGGGCGGAATCCTACGAGCAGTACTTC

d_gene: TRBD1
v_gene: TRBV7-8
abundance: many
j_gene: TRBJ1-2
CDR3aa: CASSSGTGRDGYTF
CDR3nt: TGTGCCAGCAGCTCAGGGACAGGAAGAGATGGCTACACCTTC

d_gene: .
v_gene: TRBV11-1
abundance: many
j_gene: TRBJ2-7
CDR3aa: CASSLDRTAYEQYF
CDR3nt: TGTGCCAGCAGCTTAGACAGAACCGCCTACGAGCAGTACTTC

d_gene: .
v_gene: TRBV5-1
abundance: many
j_gene: TRBJ1-1
CDR3aa: CASSFPENTEAFF
CDR3nt: TGCGCCAGCAGCTTCCCAGAGAACACTGAAGCTTTCTTT

d_gene: TRBD1
v_gene: TRBV18
abundance: many
j_gene: TRBJ1-1
CDR3aa: CASSGTGGTEAFF
CDR3nt: TGTGCCAGCTCCGGGACAGGGGGCACTGAAGCTTTCTTT

d_gene: .
v_gene: TRBV6-6
abundance: few
j_gene: TRBJ1-1
CDR3aa: CATQATRPEAFF
CDR3nt: TGTGCCACACAGGCCACCAGGCCTGAAGCTTTCTTT

d_gene: TRBD2
v_gene: TRBV7-9
abundance: .
j_gene: TRBJ2-3
CDR3aa: CASSPRTSGGADTQYF
CDR3nt: TGTGCCAGCAGCCCAAGGACTAGCGGGGGTGCAGATACGCAGTATTTT

d_gene: .
v_gene: TRBV5-4
abundance: .
j_gene: TRBJ2-3
CDR3aa: CASSLDGTASTDTQYF
CDR3nt: TGTGCCAGCAGCTTGGATGGGACGGCTAGCACAGATACGCAGTATTTT